The TCR beta chain described here comes from a study of blood T cells in healthy people across ages. The ends were cut back, 7 bases at V and 4 bases at J, with 19 bases in the middle. The length of the CDR3 is 15 residues. Study-wide points: Diversity estimated from one million T cells was considered an underestimate.

In regard to this clonotype: Antigen: not known.

Extraction yielded at least 5 micrograms of total RNA per sample. A second roughly 6 to 11 cycle PCR used barcoded and J-beta primers. TCRdb independently ran MiXCR on the 5' RACE reads; one entry per CDR3 protein. The sample has roughly 800,000 distinct CDR3 sequences; 20% to 30% are singletons. A further study also used this sample, focusing on T cells of mothers and their children.

The receptor's source is a boy aged 5-17 years in good health. Sequenced material: blood. The chain links TRBV12-3 or TRBV12-4 to TRBJ2-5; perhaps TRBD2 as D (6 bases). This CDR3 is CASTRNHKEGETQYF. CDR3 sequence (DNA): TGTGCCAGCACCCGAAATCACAAGGAGGGAGAGACCCAGTACTTC.